The sequence of this TCR beta chain was determined in a study of cytomegalovirus exposure and HLA in healthy donors. The PCR employed 60 Vbeta primers together with 13 Jbeta primers. Clones were read by immunoSEQ multiplex PCR, and TCRdb kept only the in-frame ones, dropping some. The table lists approximately 110,000 clones, under 70% of them singletons. Whole-study findings and limits: Both high specificity and high sensitivity reportedly marked the classifier's diagnosis of cytomegalovirus status.

The CDR3 runs to 16 residues. The V and J ends lost 3 bases and 0 bases respectively, with 12 bases between them. Germline CDR1 is MDHEN and CDR2 is SYDVKM. This clone showed up just a few times. Its antigen remains unidentified. Sequencing was performed on PBMCs. The source of this sequence is a man younger than 30 in good health and CMV-seropositive. The chain couples TRBV28 to TRBJ2-1; D possibly corresponds to TRBD2 (5 bases). DNA for the CDR3: TGTGCCAGCAGTTTGTCGGAGCGGAGCTCCTACAATGAGCAGTTCTTC. Translation: CASSLSERSSYNEQFF. Together with reference TRBV28 and TRBJ2-1, the CDR3 gives the full variable domain: DVKVTQSSRYLVKRTGEKVFLECVQDMDHENMFWYRQDPGLGLRLIYFSYDVKMKEKGDIPEGYSVSREKKERFSLILESASTNQTSMYLCASSLSERSSYNEQFFGPGTRLTVL.